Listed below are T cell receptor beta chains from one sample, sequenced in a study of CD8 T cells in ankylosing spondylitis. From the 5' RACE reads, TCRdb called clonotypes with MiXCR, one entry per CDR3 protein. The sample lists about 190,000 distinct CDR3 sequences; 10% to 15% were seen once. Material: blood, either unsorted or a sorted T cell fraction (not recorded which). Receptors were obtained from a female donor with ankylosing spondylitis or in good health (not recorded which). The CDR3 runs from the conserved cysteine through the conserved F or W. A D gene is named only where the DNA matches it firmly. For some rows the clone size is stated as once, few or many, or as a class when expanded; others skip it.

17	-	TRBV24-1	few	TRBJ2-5	CATSDLGGGSSPETQYF	TGTGCCACCAGTGATTTGGGCGGTGGGTCCTCTCCCGAGACCCAGTACTTC
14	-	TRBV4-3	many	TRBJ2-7	CASSPQSFSYEQYF	TGCGCCAGCAGCCCCCAAAGTTTTTCCTACGAGCAGTACTTC
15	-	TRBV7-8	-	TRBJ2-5	CASTAGAGGRETQYF	TGTGCCAGCACTGCCGGGGCAGGAGGTCGAGAGACCCAGTACTTC
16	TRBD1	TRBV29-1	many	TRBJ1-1	CSAEGTGGSVNTEAFF	TGCAGCGCGGAAGGGACAGGGGGCTCGGTGAACACTGAAGCTTTCTTT
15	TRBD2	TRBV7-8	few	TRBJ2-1	CASSLMVWRESEQFF	TGTGCCAGCAGCTTGATGGTCTGGCGGGAGAGCGAGCAGTTCTTC
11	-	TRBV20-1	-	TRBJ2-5	CSAGEKETQYF	TGCAGTGCTGGGGAAAAAGAGACCCAGTACTTC
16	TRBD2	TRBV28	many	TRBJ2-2	CASSSPEREVSGELFF	TGTGCCAGCAGTTCCCCAGAGCGGGAGGTCTCCGGGGAGCTGTTTTTT
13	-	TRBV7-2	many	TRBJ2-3	CASSFVPADTQYF	TGTGCCAGCAGCTTCGTCCCCGCTGATACGCAGTATTTT
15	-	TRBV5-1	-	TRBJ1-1	CASRSGGGTNTEAFF	TGCGCCAGCAGGAGTGGGGGGGGCACGAACACTGAAGCTTTCTTT
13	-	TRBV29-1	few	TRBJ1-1	CSVRSQGYTEAFF	TGCAGCGTGAGAAGCCAGGGTTACACTGAAGCTTTCTTT
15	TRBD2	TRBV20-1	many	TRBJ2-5	CSATLAGVSTETQYF	TGCAGTGCGACACTAGCGGGAGTAAGCACAGAGACCCAGTACTTC
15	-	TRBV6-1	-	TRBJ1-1	CASNEGWNLNTKAFF	TGTGCCAGCAACGAAGGGTGGAACCTGAACACTAAAGCTTTCTTT
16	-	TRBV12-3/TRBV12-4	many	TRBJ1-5	CASRAIEGGSNQPQHF	TGTGCCAGCAGGGCGATCGAAGGCGGGAGCAATCAGCCCCAGCATTTT